This TCR beta chain was observed in a study of Graves' ophthalmopathy and Graves' hyperthyroidism. Germline V CDR1 and CDR2: SEHNR, FQNEAQ (reference sequence). This CDR3 is 15 amino acids long. Clinical symptoms, serum thyroxine, TRAb, thyroid ultrasound and orbital computed tomography formed the basis of diagnosis. Scientists amplified the TCR beta CDR3 regions from RNA transcripts. RT-PCR was first run with HTBI primers, then multiplex PCR in a second round. One entry per CDR3 protein results from TCRdb running MiXCR on the multiplex PCR reads. The profile shows about 550,000 distinct CDR3 sequences, under 40% of them singletons.

The material sequenced was peripheral blood or thyroid tissue (not recorded which). The rearrangement links TRBV7-9 to TRBJ2-7, with 7 bases identical to TRBD1. The J call may be incorrect, as the DNA end agrees better with TRBJ2-1. The receptor's source is an adult man with Graves' hyperthyroidism. This CDR3 is CASSLGATGYNEQFF. The CDR3 DNA sequence: TGTGCCAGCAGCTTAGGGGCGACAGGGTACAATGAGCAGTTCTTC.